This T cell receptor beta chain originates from a study of T cell responses to AZD1222 COVID-19 vaccine. Across the whole study: Pooled in the analysis were second doses at about 4 or about 12 weeks. Findings of the study overall: Increased Spike-specific TCR breadth and depth were observed after two AZD1222 doses. Only six or seven AZD1222 recipients tested seropositive at baseline. The CD4 TCRs associated with vaccination extended across spike and predominated at 160-218 and 743-854.

Sequencing was performed with immunoSEQ multiplex PCR; in TCRdb, only in-frame clones are kept and a portion is missing. Counted here are over 100,000 clones, about nine tenths occurring once; the ten biggest clones make up roughly 4.5%. V gave up 2 bases and J gave up 7 bases, with 11 bases separating them. There are 13 residues in the CDR3. In regard to this clone: Its specificity is unknown.

The TCR originated in an adult in good health. The chain carries TRBV12-3 or TRBV12-4 and TRBJ1-2; TRBD1 is a possible D gene (5 bases). This sample comprised peripheral blood, obtained on day 0 of AZD1222 vaccination. The CDR3 nucleotides are TGTGCCAGCAGTTTAAACAGGTTAGGTGGCTACACCTTC. Protein: CASSLNRLGGYTF.